The rows below give T cell receptor beta chains drawn from one sample of a study of shared clonotypes between healthy human individuals. Sequencing was performed with immunoSEQ multiplex PCR; in TCRdb, only in-frame clones are kept and a portion is missing. The table has some 2,000,000 clones, about 95% seen once. The material sequenced was naive CD8+ T cells sorted from blood. The source is a man aged 18 to 29 in good health. Each CDR3 is given with its conserved first and last residue. D genes are given only for firm matches.

j_gene: TRBJ2-3
v_gene: TRBV6-5
d_gene: TRBD1
CDR3nt: TGTGCCAGCAGCCGGACAGGGGACATCACAGATACGCAGTATTTT
CDR3aa: CASSRTGDITDTQYF

j_gene: TRBJ1-3
v_gene: TRBV5-6
d_gene: TRBD1
CDR3nt: TGTGCCAGCAGTCTACTTCTAACAGGGGCGGGAAACACCATATATTTT
CDR3aa: CASSLLLTGAGNTIYF

j_gene: TRBJ2-5
v_gene: TRBV7-9
d_gene: .
CDR3nt: TGTGCCAGCAGCTTATCGAACAGGGTACAAGAGACCCAGTACTTC
CDR3aa: CASSLSNRVQETQYF

j_gene: TRBJ2-7
v_gene: TRBV7-8
d_gene: TRBD2
CDR3nt: TGTGCCAGCAGCGGGGGTAGCGGGGGCAGCTACGAGCAGTACTTC
CDR3aa: CASSGGSGGSYEQYF

j_gene: TRBJ2-7
v_gene: TRBV19
d_gene: TRBD1
CDR3nt: TGTGCCAGTAGTGCCGGGACAGGGTCGGACGAGCAGTACTTC
CDR3aa: CASSAGTGSDEQYF

j_gene: TRBJ2-7
v_gene: TRBV10-1
d_gene: .
CDR3nt: TGCGCCAGCAGTGAGAATTCCCTCGCCGTTCGGGGAAGCTACGAGCAGTACTTC
CDR3aa: CASSENSLAVRGSYEQYF

j_gene: TRBJ2-3
v_gene: TRBV13
d_gene: TRBD2
CDR3nt: TGTGCCAGCAGCTTAGTCACGACTAGCGGGACTTACACGCAGTATTTT
CDR3aa: CASSLVTTSGTYTQYF

j_gene: TRBJ2-3
v_gene: TRBV27
d_gene: TRBD2
CDR3nt: TGTGCCAGCAGTTTACTTCGGGGGGGGTACACAGATACGCAGTATTTT
CDR3aa: CASSLLRGGYTDTQYF

j_gene: TRBJ2-2
v_gene: TRBV27
d_gene: .
CDR3nt: TGTGCCAGCAGTCTCAGCACCGGGGAGCTGTTTTTT
CDR3aa: CASSLSTGELFF

j_gene: TRBJ1-1
v_gene: TRBV6-5
d_gene: .
CDR3nt: TGTGCCAGCAGGCCAGACGGCATGAACACTGAAGCTTTCTTT
CDR3aa: CASRPDGMNTEAFF

j_gene: TRBJ1-2
v_gene: TRBV28
d_gene: TRBD1
CDR3nt: TGTGCCAGCAGGGAGACAGGGATTGTTTATGGCTACACCTTC
CDR3aa: CASRETGIVYGYTF

j_gene: TRBJ1-3
v_gene: TRBV6-5
d_gene: .
CDR3nt: TGTGCCAGCAGTTTCCTCGGCCCCTCTGGAAACACCATATATTTT
CDR3aa: CASSFLGPSGNTIYF